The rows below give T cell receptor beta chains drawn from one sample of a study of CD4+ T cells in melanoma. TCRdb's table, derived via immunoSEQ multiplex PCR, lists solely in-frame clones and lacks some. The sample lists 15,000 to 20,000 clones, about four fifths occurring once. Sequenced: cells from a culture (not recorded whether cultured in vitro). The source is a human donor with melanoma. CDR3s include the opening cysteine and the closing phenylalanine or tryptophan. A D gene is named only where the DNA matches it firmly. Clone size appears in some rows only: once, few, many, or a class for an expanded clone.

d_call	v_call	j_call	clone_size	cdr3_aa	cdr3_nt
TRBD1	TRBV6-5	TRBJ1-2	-	CASSYGQANYGYTF	TGTGCCAGCAGTTATGGACAGGCTAACTATGGCTACACCTTC
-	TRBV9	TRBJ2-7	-	CASSPSLFGREQYF	TGTGCCAGCAGCCCAAGCCTTTTCGGACGCGAGCAGTACTTC
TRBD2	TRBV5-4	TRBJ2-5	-	CASSLELAGAAQYF	TGTGCCAGCAGCTTGGAACTAGCGGGGGCGGCCCAGTACTTC
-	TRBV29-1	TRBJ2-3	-	CSVEVQAADTQYF	TGCAGCGTTGAAGTGCAGGCAGCCGATACGCAGTATTTT
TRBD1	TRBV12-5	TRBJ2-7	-	CASGLVPGTAAYEQYF	TGTGCTAGTGGTTTAGTTCCTGGGACAGCCGCCTACGAGCAGTACTTC
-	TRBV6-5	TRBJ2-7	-	CASSHRYEQYF	TGTGCCAGCAGTCATCGATACGAGCAGTACTTC
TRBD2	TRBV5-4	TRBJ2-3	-	CASSSKRGGGMSTDTQYF	TGTGCCAGCAGCTCGAAGCGGGGGGGAGGGATGAGCACAGATACGCAGTATTTT
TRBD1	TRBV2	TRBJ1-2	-	CASRMRQGGRGYTF	TGTGCCAGCAGGATGAGACAGGGGGGGAGGGGCTACACCTTC
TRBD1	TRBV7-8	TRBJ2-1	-	CASSSRQGIISYNEQFF	TGTGCCAGCAGCTCTCGACAGGGGATAATATCCTACAATGAGCAGTTCTTC
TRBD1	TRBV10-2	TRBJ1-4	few	CASSWDSNEKLFF	TGCGCCAGCAGTTGGGACAGTAATGAAAAACTGTTTTTT
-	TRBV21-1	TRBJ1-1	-	CASSKEPRDRVTEAFF	TGTGCCAGCAGCAAAGAGCCCCGGGACAGGGTCACTGAAGCTTTCTTT
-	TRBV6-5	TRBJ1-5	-	CASSVQKGSNQPQHF	TGTGCCAGCAGTGTACAGAAGGGTAGCAATCAGCCCCAGCATTTT
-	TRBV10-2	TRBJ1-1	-	CASRPRGGIAEAFF	TGCGCCAGCCGGCCCCGGGGGGGGATTGCTGAAGCTTTCTTT
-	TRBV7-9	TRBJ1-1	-	CASSHHLNTEAFF	TGTGCCAGCAGCCACCACTTGAACACTGAAGCTTTCTTT
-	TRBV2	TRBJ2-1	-	CASSVTGANEQFF	TGTGCCAGCAGTGTAACCGGGGCCAATGAGCAGTTCTTC
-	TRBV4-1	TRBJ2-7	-	CASSQDPGRSPHEQYF	TGCGCCAGCAGCCAAGACCCAGGCCGGTCCCCTCACGAGCAGTACTTC
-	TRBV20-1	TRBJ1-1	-	CSGGKNTEAFF	TGCAGTGGGGGGAAGAACACTGAAGCTTTCTTT
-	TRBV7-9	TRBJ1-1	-	CASMRNTEAFF	TGTGCCTCGATGCGGAACACTGAAGCTTTCTTT
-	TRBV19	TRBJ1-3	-	CASSILTSTLGNTIYF	TGTGCCAGTAGTATCCTGACTTCCACGTTGGGAAACACCATATATTTT
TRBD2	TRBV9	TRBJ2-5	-	CASSPQRAGGPETQYF	TGTGCCAGCAGCCCTCAGAGGGCGGGGGGTCCAGAGACCCAGTACTTC
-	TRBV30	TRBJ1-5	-	CAWSVTKGNQPQHF	TGTGCCTGGAGTGTAACCAAGGGCAATCAGCCCCAGCATTTT
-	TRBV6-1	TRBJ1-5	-	CASSDDPSVPQHF	TGTGCCAGCAGTGATGACCCTTCTGTGCCCCAGCATTTT
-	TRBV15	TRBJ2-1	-	CASTEGGNNEQFF	TGTGCCAGCACCGAAGGGGGAAACAATGAGCAGTTCTTC
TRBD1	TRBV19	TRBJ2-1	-	CASSSRDSSKEQFF	TGTGCCAGTAGTTCCCGGGACAGCTCCAAGGAGCAGTTCTTC
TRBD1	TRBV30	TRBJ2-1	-	CAWTGTATYNEQFF	TGTGCCTGGACTGGGACAGCGACCTACAATGAGCAGTTCTTC
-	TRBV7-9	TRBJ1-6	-	CASNPLGNLNSPLHF	TGTGCCAGCAACCCACTGGGGAATTTGAATTCACCCCTCCACTTT
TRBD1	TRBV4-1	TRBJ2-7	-	CASSQVLQGGGEQYF	TGCGCCAGCAGCCAGGTATTACAGGGGGGTGGCGAGCAGTACTTC
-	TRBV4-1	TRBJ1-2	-	CASSQDLGDGYTF	TGCGCCAGCAGCCAAGACCTTGGGGATGGCTACACCTTC
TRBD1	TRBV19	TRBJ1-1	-	CASSIQGATEAFF	TGTGCCAGTAGTATTCAGGGGGCCACTGAAGCTTTCTTT
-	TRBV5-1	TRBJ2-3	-	CASSLAGLTTDTQYF	TGCGCCAGCAGCTTGGCCGGACTGACCACAGATACGCAGTATTTT
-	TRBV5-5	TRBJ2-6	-	CASSLAWLLAANVLTF	TGTGCCAGCAGCTTGGCTTGGCTGCTGGCGGCCAACGTCCTGACTTTC
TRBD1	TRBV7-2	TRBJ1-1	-	CASSFGQGNTEAFF	TGTGCCAGCAGCTTCGGACAGGGGAACACTGAAGCTTTCTTT
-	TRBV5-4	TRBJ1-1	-	CAYTAARSEAFF	TGTGCCTACACGGCAGCCAGATCTGAAGCTTTCTTT
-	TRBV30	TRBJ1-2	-	CAWSVPGLVGYTF	TGTGCCTGGAGTGTACCCGGGTTAGTGGGCTACACCTTC
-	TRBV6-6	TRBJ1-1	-	CASSYSWGTNTEAFF	TGTGCCAGCAGTTACTCGTGGGGGACGAACACTGAAGCTTTCTTT
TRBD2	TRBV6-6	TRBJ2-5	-	CASSGLAIETQYF	TGTGCCAGCAGTGGACTAGCGATAGAGACCCAGTACTTC
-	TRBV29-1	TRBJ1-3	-	CSVEPEGAGNTIYF	TGCAGCGTTGAACCCGAAGGAGCGGGAAACACCATATATTTT
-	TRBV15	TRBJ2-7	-	CATSRDRGYEQYF	TGTGCCACCAGCAGAGATCGAGGGTACGAGCAGTACTTC
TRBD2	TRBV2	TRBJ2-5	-	CARTSGAFQETQYF	TGTGCCAGGACTAGCGGGGCTTTCCAAGAGACCCAGTACTTC
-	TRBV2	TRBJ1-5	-	CASRTLREGNQPQHF	TGTGCCAGCAGAACTCTACGGGAGGGCAATCAGCCCCAGCATTTT
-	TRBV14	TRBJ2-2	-	CASSFLRGTGELFF	TGTGCCAGCAGCTTCTTGCGAGGGACCGGGGAGCTGTTTTTT
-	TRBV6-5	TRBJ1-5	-	CASSAYIGGNQPQHF	TGTGCCAGCAGTGCCTATATAGGAGGCAATCAGCCCCAGCATTTT
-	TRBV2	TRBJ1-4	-	CASKESATPGEKLFF	TGTGCCAGCAAGGAGAGCGCGACACCTGGTGAAAAACTGTTTTTT
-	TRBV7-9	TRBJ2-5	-	CASSHGRQTQETQYF	TGTGCCAGCAGCCACGGCAGACAGACCCAAGAGACCCAGTACTTC
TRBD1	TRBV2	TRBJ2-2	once	CASRAHRGLNGELFF	TGTGCCAGCAGGGCCCATAGGGGGCTGAACGGGGAGCTGTTTTTT
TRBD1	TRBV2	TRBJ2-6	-	CASTGTASSGANVLTF	TGTGCCAGCACCGGGACAGCTAGCTCTGGGGCCAACGTCCTGACTTTC
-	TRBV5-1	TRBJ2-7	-	CASSPGTYEQYF	TGCGCCAGCAGCCCTGGGACGTACGAGCAGTACTTC
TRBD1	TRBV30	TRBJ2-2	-	CAWSRQGLNTGELFF	TGTGCCTGGAGTCGACAGGGGCTGAACACCGGGGAGCTGTTTTTT
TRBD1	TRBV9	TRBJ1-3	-	CASSVVDRGSGNTIYF	TGTGCCAGCAGCGTAGTGGACAGGGGGTCTGGAAACACCATATATTTT
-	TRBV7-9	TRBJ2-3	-	CASSQTVSPDTQYF	TGTGCCAGCAGCCAGACAGTATCACCAGATACGCAGTATTTT
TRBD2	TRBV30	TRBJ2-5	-	CAWSGLAGEETQYF	TGTGCCTGGTCGGGACTAGCGGGGGAAGAGACCCAGTACTTC
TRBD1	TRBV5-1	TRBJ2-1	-	CASSPGQVFNSEQFF	TGCGCCAGCAGTCCGGGACAGGTTTTTAATAGTGAGCAGTTCTTC
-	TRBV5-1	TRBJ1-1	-	CASSTQGNTEAFF	TGCGCCAGCAGCACACAGGGGAACACTGAAGCTTTCTTT
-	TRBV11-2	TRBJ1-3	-	CATARGVSGNTIYF	TGTGCCACCGCAAGAGGGGTGTCTGGAAACACCATATATTTT